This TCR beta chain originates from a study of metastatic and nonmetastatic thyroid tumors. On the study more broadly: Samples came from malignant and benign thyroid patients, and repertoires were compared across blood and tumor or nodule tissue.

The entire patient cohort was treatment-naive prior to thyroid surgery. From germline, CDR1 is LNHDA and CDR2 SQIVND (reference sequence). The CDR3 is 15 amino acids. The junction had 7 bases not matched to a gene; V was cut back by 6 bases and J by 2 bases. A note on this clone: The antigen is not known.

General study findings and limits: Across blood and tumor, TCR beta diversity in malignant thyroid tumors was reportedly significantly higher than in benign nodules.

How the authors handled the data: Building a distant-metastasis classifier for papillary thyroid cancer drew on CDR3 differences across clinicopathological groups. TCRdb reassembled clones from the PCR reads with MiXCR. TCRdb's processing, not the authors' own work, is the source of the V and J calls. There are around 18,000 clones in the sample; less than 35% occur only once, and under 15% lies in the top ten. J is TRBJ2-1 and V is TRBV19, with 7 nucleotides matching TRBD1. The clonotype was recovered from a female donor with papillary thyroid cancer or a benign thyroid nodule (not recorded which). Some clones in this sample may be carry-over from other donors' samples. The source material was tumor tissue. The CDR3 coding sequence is TGTGCCAGTAGGACTACTAGGGGGCCCTACAATGAGCAGTTCTTC. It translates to CASRTTRGPYNEQFF. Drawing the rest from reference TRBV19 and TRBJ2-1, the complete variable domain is DGGITQSPKYLFRKEGQNVTLSCEQNLNHDAMYWYRQDPGQGLRLIYYSQIVNDFQKGDIAEGYSVSREKKESFPLTVTSAQKNPTAFYLCASRTTRGPYNEQFFGPGTRLTVL.